This T cell receptor (beta chain) was found in a study of shared clonotypes between healthy human individuals. Study-level background: Each donor's CD4 naive and CD4 memory cells filled three plates apiece, CD8 naive two, and CD8 memory one.

Study outcomes and limitations: The study found lower generation probabilities in non-shared clonotypes than in those shared by all four donors.

Germline V CDR1 and CDR2: SQVTM, ANQGSEA. This CDR3 region has 12 residues. Trimming cost V 7 bases and J 1 base, with 11 bases left between them. Positively selected for CCR7, the CD45RO-negative cells used as naive CD8 cells excluded terminally differentiated effector memory CD45RA+ cells. Original methodology: ImmunoSEQ supplied junction-only sequences lacking quality scores, so filtering was different. Sequencing was performed with immunoSEQ multiplex PCR; in TCRdb, only in-frame clones are kept and a portion is missing. From that table come the V and J calls and clone size; the DNA was used to work out D and trimming. The sample carries about 2.1 million clones, approximately 92% recorded once. The table lists this clone with a count of one. Its antigen is unidentified. Other DNA sequences from this sample encode an identical CDR3 as well.

This TCR came from a man between 18 and 35 years old in good health. Some clones in this sample may be carry-over from other donors' samples. Sequences were obtained from naive CD8+ T cells from PBMCs. The chain joins TRBV29-1 to TRBJ2-7; weak D call: TRBD1 (6 bases). CDR3 protein: CSALGQSYEQYF. The CDR3, as DNA: TGCAGCGCCCTAGGACAGTCCTACGAGCAGTACTTC.